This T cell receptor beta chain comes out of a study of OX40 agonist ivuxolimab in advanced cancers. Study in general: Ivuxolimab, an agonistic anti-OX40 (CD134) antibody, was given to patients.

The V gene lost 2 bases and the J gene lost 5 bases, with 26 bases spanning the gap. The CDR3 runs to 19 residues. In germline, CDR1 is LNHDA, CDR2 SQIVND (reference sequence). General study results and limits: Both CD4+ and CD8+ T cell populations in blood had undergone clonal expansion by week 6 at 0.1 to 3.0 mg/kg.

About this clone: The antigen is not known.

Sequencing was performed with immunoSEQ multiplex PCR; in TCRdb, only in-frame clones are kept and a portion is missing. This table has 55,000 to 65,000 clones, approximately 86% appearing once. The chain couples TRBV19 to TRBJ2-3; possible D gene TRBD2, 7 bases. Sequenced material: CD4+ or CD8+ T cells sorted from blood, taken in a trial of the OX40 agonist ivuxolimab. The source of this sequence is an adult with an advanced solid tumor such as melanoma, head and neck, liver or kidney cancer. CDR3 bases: TGTGCCAGTAGTATAAAGCCATCCTCATTGGGGGGGCCTCGAGATACGCAGTATTTT. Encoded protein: CASSIKPSSLGGPRDTQYF.